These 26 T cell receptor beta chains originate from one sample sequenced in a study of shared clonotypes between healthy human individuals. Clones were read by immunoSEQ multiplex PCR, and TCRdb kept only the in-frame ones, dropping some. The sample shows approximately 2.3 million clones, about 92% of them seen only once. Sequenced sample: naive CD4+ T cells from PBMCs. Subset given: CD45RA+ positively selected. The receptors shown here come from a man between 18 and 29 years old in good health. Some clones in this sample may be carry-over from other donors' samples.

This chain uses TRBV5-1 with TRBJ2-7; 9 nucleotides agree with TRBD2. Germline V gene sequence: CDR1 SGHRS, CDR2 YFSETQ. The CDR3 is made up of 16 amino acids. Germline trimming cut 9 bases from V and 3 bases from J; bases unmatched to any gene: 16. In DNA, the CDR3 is TGCGCCACCGCGCCCACCTTAGCGGGAGCCCACTACGAGCAGTACTTC. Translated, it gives CATAPTLAGAHYEQYF.

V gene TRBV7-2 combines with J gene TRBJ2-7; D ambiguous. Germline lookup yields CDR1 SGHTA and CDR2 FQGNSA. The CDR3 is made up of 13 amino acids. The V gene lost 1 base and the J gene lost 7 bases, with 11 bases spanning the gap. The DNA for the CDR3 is TGTGCCAGCAGCTTAGGAGTAGGGCGGGAGCAGTACTTC. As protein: CASSLGVGREQYF.

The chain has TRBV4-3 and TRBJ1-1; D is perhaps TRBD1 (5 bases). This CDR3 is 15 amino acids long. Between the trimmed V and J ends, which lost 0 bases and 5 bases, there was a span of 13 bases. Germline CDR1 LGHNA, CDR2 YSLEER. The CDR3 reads CASSQDPRGGTEAFF. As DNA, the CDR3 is TGCGCCAGCAGCCAAGACCCGCGGGGGGGAACTGAAGCTTTCTTT.

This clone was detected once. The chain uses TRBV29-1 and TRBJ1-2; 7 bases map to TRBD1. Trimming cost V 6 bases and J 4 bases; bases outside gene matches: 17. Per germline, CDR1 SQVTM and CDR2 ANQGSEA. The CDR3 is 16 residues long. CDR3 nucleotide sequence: TGCAGCGTCCAATTTCCGGGACAGACACCCTTCTATGGCTACACCTTC. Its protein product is CSVQFPGQTPFYGYTF.

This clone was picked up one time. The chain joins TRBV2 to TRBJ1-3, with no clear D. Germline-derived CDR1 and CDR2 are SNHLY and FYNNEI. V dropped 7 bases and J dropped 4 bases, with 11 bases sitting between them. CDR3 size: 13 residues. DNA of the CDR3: TGTGCCAGCATTTACGGGATCGGAAACACCATATATTTT. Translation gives CASIYGIGNTIYF.

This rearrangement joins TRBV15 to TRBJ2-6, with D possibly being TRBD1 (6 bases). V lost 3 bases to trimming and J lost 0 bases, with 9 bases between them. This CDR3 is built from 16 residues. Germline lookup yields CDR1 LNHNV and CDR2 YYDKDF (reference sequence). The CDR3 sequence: CATSSGQSSGANVLTF. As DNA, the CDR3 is TGTGCCACCAGCAGTGGACAGAGCTCTGGGGCCAACGTCCTGACTTTC.

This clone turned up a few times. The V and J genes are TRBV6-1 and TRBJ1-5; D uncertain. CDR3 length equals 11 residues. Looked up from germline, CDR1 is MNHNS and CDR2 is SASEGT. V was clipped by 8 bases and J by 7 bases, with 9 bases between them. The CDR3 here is CASGRRQPQHF. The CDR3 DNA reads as TGTGCCAGCGGGAGGAGGCAGCCCCAGCATTTT.

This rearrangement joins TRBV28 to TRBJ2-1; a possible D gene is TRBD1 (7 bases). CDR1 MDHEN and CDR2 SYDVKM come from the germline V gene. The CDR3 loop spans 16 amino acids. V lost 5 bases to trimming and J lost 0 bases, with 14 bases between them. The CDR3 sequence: CASSPNRGGSYNEQFF. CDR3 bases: TGTGCCAGCAGTCCCAACAGGGGAGGCTCCTACAATGAGCAGTTCTTC.

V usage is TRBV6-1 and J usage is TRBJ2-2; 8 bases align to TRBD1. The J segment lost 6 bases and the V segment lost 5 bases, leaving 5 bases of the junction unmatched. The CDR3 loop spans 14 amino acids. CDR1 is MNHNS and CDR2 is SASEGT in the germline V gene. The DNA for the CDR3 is TGTGCCAGCAGTAGGACAGGGATAGCCGGGGAGCTGTTTTTT. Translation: CASSRTGIAGELFF.

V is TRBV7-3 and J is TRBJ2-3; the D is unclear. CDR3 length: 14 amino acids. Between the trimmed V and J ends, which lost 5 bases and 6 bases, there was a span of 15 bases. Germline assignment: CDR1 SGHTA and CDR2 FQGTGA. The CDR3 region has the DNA TGTGCCAGCAGCCTAAGGACCCCGACGGATACGCAGTATTTT. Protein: CASSLRTPTDTQYF.

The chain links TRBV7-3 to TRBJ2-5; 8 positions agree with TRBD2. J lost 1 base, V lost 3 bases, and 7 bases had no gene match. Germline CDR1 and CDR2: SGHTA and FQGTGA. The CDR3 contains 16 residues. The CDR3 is CASSFQGGGSQETQYF. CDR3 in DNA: TGTGCCAGCAGCTTCCAGGGCGGGGGGAGCCAAGAGACCCAGTACTTC.

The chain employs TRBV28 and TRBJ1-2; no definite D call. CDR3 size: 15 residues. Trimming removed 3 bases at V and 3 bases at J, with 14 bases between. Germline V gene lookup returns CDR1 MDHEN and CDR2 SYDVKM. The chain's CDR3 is CASSFSPPGYYGYTF. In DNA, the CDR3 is TGTGCCAGCAGTTTTTCCCCTCCCGGGTACTATGGCTACACCTTC.

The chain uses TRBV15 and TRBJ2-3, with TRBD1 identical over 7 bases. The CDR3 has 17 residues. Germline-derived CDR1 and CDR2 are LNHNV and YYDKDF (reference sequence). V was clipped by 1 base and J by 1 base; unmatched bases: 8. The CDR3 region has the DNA TGTGCCACCAGCAGAGGGGTATTTACAGGGGGCACAGATACGCAGTATTTT. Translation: CATSRGVFTGGTDTQYF.

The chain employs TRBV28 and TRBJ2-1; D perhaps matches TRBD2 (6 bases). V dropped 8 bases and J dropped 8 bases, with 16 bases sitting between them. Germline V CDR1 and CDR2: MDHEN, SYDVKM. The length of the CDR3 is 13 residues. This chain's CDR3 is CASAAGGFDEQFF. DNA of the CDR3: TGTGCCAGCGCGGCAGGAGGGTTCGATGAGCAGTTCTTC.

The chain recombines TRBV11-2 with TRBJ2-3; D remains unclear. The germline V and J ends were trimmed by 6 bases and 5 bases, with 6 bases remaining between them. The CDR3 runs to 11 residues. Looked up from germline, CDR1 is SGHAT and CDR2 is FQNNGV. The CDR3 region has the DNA TGTGCCAGCAGTCCAAGAGATACGCAGTATTTT. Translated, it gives CASSPRDTQYF.

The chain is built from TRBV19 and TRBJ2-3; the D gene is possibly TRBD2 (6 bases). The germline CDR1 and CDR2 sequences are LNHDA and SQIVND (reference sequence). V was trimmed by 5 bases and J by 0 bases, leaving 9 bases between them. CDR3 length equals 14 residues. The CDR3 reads CASSQRASTDTQYF. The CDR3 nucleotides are TGTGCCAGTAGTCAGCGGGCTAGCACAGATACGCAGTATTTT. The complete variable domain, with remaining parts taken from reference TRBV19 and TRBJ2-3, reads DGGITQSPKYLFRKEGQNVTLSCEQNLNHDAMYWYRQDPGQGLRLIYYSQIVNDFQKGDIAEGYSVSREKKESFPLTVTSAQKNPTAFYLCASSQRASTDTQYFGPGTRLTVL.

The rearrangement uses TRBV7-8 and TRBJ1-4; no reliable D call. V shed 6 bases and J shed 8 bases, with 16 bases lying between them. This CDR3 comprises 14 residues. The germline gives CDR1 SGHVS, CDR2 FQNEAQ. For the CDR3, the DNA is TGTGCCAGCAGTCGACGAAGGGTAGGGGAAAAACTGTTTTTT. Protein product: CASSRRRVGEKLFF.

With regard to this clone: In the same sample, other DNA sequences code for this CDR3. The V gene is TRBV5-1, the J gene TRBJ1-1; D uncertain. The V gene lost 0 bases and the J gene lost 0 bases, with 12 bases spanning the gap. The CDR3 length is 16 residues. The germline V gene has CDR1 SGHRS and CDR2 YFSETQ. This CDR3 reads CASSLVTGTMNTEAFF. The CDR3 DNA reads TGCGCCAGCAGCTTGGTGACGGGTACGATGAACACTGAAGCTTTCTTT.

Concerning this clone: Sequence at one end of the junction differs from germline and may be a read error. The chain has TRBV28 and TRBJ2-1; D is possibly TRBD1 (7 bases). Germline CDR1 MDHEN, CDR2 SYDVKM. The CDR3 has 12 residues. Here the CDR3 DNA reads TGTGCCAGCAGCCCGGTCGGGAGCCAGGGGGTCTTC. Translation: CASSPVGSQGVF.

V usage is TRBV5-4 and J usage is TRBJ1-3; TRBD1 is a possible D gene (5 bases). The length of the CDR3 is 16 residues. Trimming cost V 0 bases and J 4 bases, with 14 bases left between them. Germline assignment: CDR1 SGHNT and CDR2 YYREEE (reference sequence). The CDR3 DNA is TGTGCCAGCAGCTTGGACTCTAGGACATTCGGAAACACCATATATTTT. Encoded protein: CASSLDSRTFGNTIYF.

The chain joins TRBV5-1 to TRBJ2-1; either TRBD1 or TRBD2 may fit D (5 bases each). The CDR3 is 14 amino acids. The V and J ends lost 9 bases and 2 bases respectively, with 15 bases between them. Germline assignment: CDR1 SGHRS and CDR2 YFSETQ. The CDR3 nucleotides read TGCGCCACCTCTGGGGACGGCGCCTACAATGAGCAGTTCTTC. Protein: CATSGDGAYNEQFF.

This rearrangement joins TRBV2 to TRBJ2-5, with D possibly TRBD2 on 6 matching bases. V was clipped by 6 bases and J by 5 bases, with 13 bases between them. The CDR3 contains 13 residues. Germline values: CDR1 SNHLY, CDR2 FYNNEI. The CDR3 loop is CASRGLEGETQYF. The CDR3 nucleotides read TGTGCCAGCAGGGGACTGGAGGGGGAGACCCAGTACTTC.

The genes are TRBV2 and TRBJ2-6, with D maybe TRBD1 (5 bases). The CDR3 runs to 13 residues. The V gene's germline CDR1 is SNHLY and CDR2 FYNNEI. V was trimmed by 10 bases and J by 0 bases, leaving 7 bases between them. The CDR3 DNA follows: TGTGCCACTGACAGCTCTGGGGCCAACGTCCTGACTTTC. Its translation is CATDSSGANVLTF.

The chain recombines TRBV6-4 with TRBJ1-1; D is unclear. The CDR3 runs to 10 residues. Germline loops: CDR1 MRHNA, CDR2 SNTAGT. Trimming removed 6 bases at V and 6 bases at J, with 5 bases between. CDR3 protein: CASRGPEAFF. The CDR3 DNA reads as TGTGCCAGCAGAGGGCCTGAAGCTTTCTTT.

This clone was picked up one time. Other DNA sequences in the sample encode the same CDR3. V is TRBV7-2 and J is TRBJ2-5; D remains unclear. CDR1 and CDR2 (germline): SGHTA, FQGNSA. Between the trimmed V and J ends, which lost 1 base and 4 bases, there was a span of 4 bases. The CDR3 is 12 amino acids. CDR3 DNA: TGTGCCAGCAGCTTAGACAGAGAGACCCAGTACTTC. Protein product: CASSLDRETQYF.

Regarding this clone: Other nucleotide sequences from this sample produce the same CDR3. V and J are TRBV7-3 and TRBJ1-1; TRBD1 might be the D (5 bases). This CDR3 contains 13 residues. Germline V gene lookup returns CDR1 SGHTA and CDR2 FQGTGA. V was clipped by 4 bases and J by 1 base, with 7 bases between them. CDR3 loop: CASSSGANTEAFF. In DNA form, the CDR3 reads TGTGCCAGCAGCTCCGGGGCGAACACTGAAGCTTTCTTT.